What follows are 26 T cell receptor beta chains derived from one specimen sequenced in a study of T cell responses to AZD1222 COVID-19 vaccine. The data were produced by immunoSEQ multiplex PCR, yet TCRdb's version contains in-frame clones alone and is incomplete. The profile covers under 50,000 clones, with roughly 75% appearing a single time and about a fifth taken by the ten largest. The material sequenced was peripheral blood, taken 28 days after the second dose of the MenACWY control vaccine. The receptor source for this set is an adult who received the MenACWY meningococcal vaccine as a control.

The chain joins TRBV30 to TRBJ1-5; D remains ambiguous. CDR1 and CDR2 from the germline V gene are GTSNPN and SVGIG (reference sequence). The germline V and J ends were trimmed by 4 bases and 3 bases, with 7 bases remaining between them. The CDR3 contains 12 residues. DNA of the CDR3: TGTGCCTGGAACGGGGACAATCAGCCCCAGCATTTT. It translates to CAWNGDNQPQHF.

The rearrangement links TRBV6-6 to TRBJ1-1; 7 bases match TRBD1. The CDR3 is 14 amino acids. V trimming: 6 bases; J trimming: 5 bases; junction bases outside the gene matches: 9. The V gene's germline CDR1 is MNHNY and CDR2 SVGAGI (reference sequence). In DNA form, the CDR3 reads TGTGCCAGCAGCCCAGGGGGGTCTATGACTGAAGCTTTCTTT. It is translated as CASSPGGSMTEAFF.

The DNA of the CDR3 is TGTGCCAGCAGCTTACGGGCCACAGATACGCAGTATTTT. Translation: CASSLRATDTQYF. This rearrangement joins TRBV13 to TRBJ2-3; D remains ambiguous. CDR3 size: 13 residues. Germline V lookup: CDR1 PRHDT, CDR2 FYEKMQ (reference sequence). Trimming stripped 2 bases from V and 2 bases from J, with 5 bases between.

The gene calls are TRBV6-5 and TRBJ1-3, with D unresolved. The CDR3 length is 15 residues. Germline-derived CDR1 and CDR2 are MNHEY and SVGAGI. V lost 5 bases and J lost 0, with 11 bases in between. The CDR3 is CASSRRSDSGNTIYF. The DNA of the CDR3 is TGTGCCAGCAGTCGCCGGAGCGACTCTGGAAACACCATATATTTT.

This chain links TRBV28 with TRBJ1-2; no reliable D call. In germline, CDR1 is MDHEN, CDR2 SYDVKM. The CDR3 length is 14 residues. The V end was cut by 5 bases, the J end by 4 bases, with 14 bases between. DNA for the CDR3: TGTGCCAGCAGTCCCGGTGTGGTCGGCTATGGCTACACCTTC. Translation: CASSPGVVGYGYTF.

The V and J genes are TRBV6-6 and TRBJ2-1; a possible D gene is TRBD1 (6 bases). The germline gives CDR1 MNHNY, CDR2 SVGAGI (reference sequence). V was clipped by 2 bases and J by 4 bases, with 6 bases between them. The CDR3 length is 13 residues. The CDR3 DNA reads TGTGCCAGCAGTTACGGACAGTACAATGAGCAGTTCTTC. Translation gives CASSYGQYNEQFF.

This clone has a single count. The chain carries TRBV29-1 and TRBJ1-1; D uncertain. Trimming took 7 bases from V and 10 from J, leaving 22 bases between them. Germline CDR1 is SQVTM and CDR2 is ANQGSEA. The CDR3 covers 13 residues. The CDR3 bases are TGCAGCGAGAGGACCGGACCTGCCCCTGGAGCTTTCTTT. It yields the protein CSERTGPAPGAFF.

This clone was seen a single time. CDR3 sequence: CASSLVPGVSDTQYF. The DNA of the CDR3 is TGTGCCAGCAGCTTAGTTCCGGGAGTCTCAGATACGCAGTATTTT. V and J are TRBV7-8 and TRBJ2-3, with a possible D match to TRBD2 (6 bases). Germline-derived CDR1 and CDR2 are SGHVS and FQNEAQ. The CDR3 loop spans 15 amino acids. Trimming removed 1 base from V and 4 bases from J, with 12 bases in between.

The chain couples TRBV19 to TRBJ1-5; D gene uncertain. Germline CDR1 reads LNHDA; CDR2 reads SQIVND (reference sequence). V was pared by 3 bases and J by 0 bases, with 6 bases between. The CDR3 runs to 14 residues. Written as DNA, the CDR3 is TGTGCCAGTAGTATTGGATATAGCAATCAGCCCCAGCATTTT. This gives the protein CASSIGYSNQPQHF.

The gene calls are TRBV5-1 and TRBJ2-7; 7 bases line up with TRBD2. The V segment lost 1 base and the J segment 4 bases; nucleotides outside the gene matches: 11. Germline V lookup: CDR1 SGHRS, CDR2 YFSETQ. The CDR3 contains 16 residues. DNA of the CDR3: TGCGCCAGCAGCTTGATGTTAAGCGCGGGAGCGTACGAGCAGTACTTC. Amino acid sequence: CASSLMLSAGAYEQYF.

This clone was recorded only once. This chain connects TRBV28 to TRBJ1-5; D is possibly TRBD1 (5 bases). Per the germline V gene, CDR1 is MDHEN and CDR2 is SYDVKM. With 4 bases removed from V and 0 bases from J, the gap between germline ends came to 16 bases. This CDR3 comprises 17 residues. The CDR3, as DNA: TGTGCCAGCAGTTCGGGACGGTTTTTCTATAGCAATCAGCCCCAGCATTTT. Its protein product is CASSSGRFFYSNQPQHF.

The chain is built from TRBV7-2 and TRBJ2-1, with D unresolved. Trimming took off 5 bases at V and 15 bases at J, with 17 bases between the two ends. The CDR3 has 12 amino acids. In germline, CDR1 is SGHTA, CDR2 FQGNSA. The CDR3 sequence is CASSGPQDVGFF. The CDR3 DNA reads as TGTGCCAGCAGCGGTCCTCAAGACGTAGGGTTCTTC.

The J gene is TRBJ1-2, the V gene TRBV5-1; 12 nucleotides match TRBD1. The CDR3 has 14 amino acids. Germline V gene sequence: CDR1 SGHRS, CDR2 YFSETQ. Trimming at V came to 5 bases and at J to 5 bases, leaving 4 bases not matched to a gene. The CDR3 region is CASRGTGGFYGYTF. DNA of the CDR3: TGCGCCAGCAGGGGGACAGGGGGCTTTTATGGCTACACCTTC. Looking up the rest from reference TRBV5-1 and TRBJ1-2 gives the full variable domain: KAGVTQTPRYLIKTRGQQVTLSCSPISGHRSVSWYQQTPGQGLQFLFEYFSETQRNKGNFPGRFSGRQFSNSRSEMNVSTLELGDSALYLCASRGTGGFYGYTFGSGTRLTVV.

The chain couples TRBV20-1 to TRBJ2-1; no firm D call. The V end was cut by 5 bases, the J end by 8 bases, with 10 bases between. Germline-derived CDR1 and CDR2 are DFQATT and SNEGSKA (reference sequence). This CDR3 is built from 11 residues. This CDR3 reads CSAPLRDEQFF. CDR3 coding DNA: TGCAGTGCTCCCCTAAGGGATGAGCAGTTCTTC.

The chain carries TRBV6-5 and TRBJ2-3; D gene unclear. The CDR3 sequence is 13 residues long. Germline CDR1 is MNHEY and CDR2 is SVGAGI. V shed 6 bases and J shed 5 bases, with 12 bases lying between them. Here the CDR3 DNA reads TGTGCCAGCAGCCCCCGACTGTTAGATACGCAGTATTTT. It yields the protein CASSPRLLDTQYF.

The V and J genes are TRBV2 and TRBJ1-4; D gene uncertain. Deletions cut 1 base from V and 7 bases from J, with 4 bases between. Looked up from germline, CDR1 is SNHLY and CDR2 is FYNNEI. CDR3 size: 12 residues. Written as DNA, the CDR3 is TGTGCCAGCAGTGAAGAGGGTGAAAAACTGTTTTTT. It encodes CASSEEGEKLFF.

The V and J genes are TRBV11-2 and TRBJ1-1; no clear D. The germline gives CDR1 SGHAT, CDR2 FQNNGV. V gave up 11 bases and J gave up 1 base, with 17 bases separating them. CDR3 length: 14 amino acids. This chain's CDR3 is CAANSGSENTEAFF. The CDR3 DNA follows: TGTGCCGCTAATAGTGGCAGTGAGAACACTGAAGCTTTCTTT.

The chain links TRBV6-1 to TRBJ1-1; D remains unclear. V lost 3 bases to trimming and J lost 8 bases, with 19 bases between them. Germline lookup yields CDR1 MNHNS and CDR2 SASEGT. This CDR3 is built from 15 residues. The CDR3 reads CASSDPPAGRIEAFF. The CDR3 nucleotides are TGTGCCAGCAGTGATCCCCCCGCCGGGAGAATCGAAGCTTTCTTT.

This rearrangement joins TRBV30 to TRBJ2-1; either TRBD1 or TRBD2 may supply D (6 bases each). Germline CDR1 and CDR2: GTSNPN and SVGIG (reference sequence). The length of the CDR3 is 12 residues. The V and J ends lost 8 bases and 0 bases respectively, with 8 bases between them. CDR3 in DNA: TGTGCCGGAGGGGGCTCCTACAATGAGCAGTTCTTC. It is translated as CAGGGSYNEQFF. Drawing the rest from reference TRBV30 and TRBJ2-1, the complete variable domain is SQTIHQWPATLVQPVGSPLSLECTVEGTSNPNLYWYRQAAGRGLQLLFYSVGIGQISSEVPQNLSASRPQDRQFILSSKKLLLSDSGFYLCAGGGSYNEQFFGPGTRLTVL.

The V gene is TRBV9, the J gene TRBJ2-3; D could derive from TRBD1 or TRBD2 (5 bases each). The germline gives CDR1 SGDLS, CDR2 YYNGEE. There are 14 residues in the CDR3. Trimming shortened V by 4 bases and J by 2 bases, and 11 bases separated the two germline ends. The CDR3 is CASSPRGLTDTQYF. The CDR3 region has the DNA TGTGCCAGCAGCCCTCGGGGCCTCACAGATACGCAGTATTTT.

This rearrangement joins TRBV10-3 to TRBJ1-5, with TRBD1 as a possible D gene (6 bases). Trimming removed 8 bases at V and 7 bases at J, with 18 bases between. The CDR3 covers 14 residues. The germline gives CDR1 ENHRY, CDR2 SYGVKD. CDR3 sequence (DNA): TGTGCCATCCGCCGACCAGGGGATGGGCAGCCCCAGCATTTT. Its protein is CAIRRPGDGQPQHF.

The chain links TRBV5-1 to TRBJ1-3; the D gene is possibly TRBD1 (5 bases). From germline, CDR1 is SGHRS and CDR2 YFSETQ. CDR3 length: 13 amino acids. The V gene lost 4 bases and the J gene lost 10 bases, with 15 bases spanning the gap. CDR3 protein: CASSKGGVSTIYF. DNA of the CDR3: TGCGCCAGCAGCAAAGGAGGGGTTTCGACCATATATTTT.

The chain links TRBV2 to TRBJ2-7, with a tentative D call TRBD1 (5 bases). The CDR3 spans 12 residues. CDR1 and CDR2 from the germline V gene are SNHLY and FYNNEI. Trimming shortened V by 7 bases and J by 3 bases, and 10 bases separated the two germline ends. The CDR3 loop reads CASTQEGYEQYF. CDR3 sequence (DNA): TGTGCCAGCACACAGGAAGGCTACGAGCAGTACTTC.

The chain carries TRBV12-5 and TRBJ2-1; tentative D call: TRBD2 (5 bases). V shed 4 bases and J shed 11 bases, with 18 bases lying between them. CDR1 LGHNT and CDR2 FRNRAP come from the germline V gene. The CDR3 sequence is 14 residues long. CDR3 sequence reads: CASGSGARTLQQFF. For the CDR3, the DNA is TGTGCTAGTGGTTCTGGTGCCCGGACTCTCCAGCAGTTCTTC.

This clone came up a few times. V gene TRBV6-1 combines with J gene TRBJ1-1; D call uncertain. The CDR3 runs 15 residues. V was trimmed by 0 bases and J by 3 bases, leaving 11 bases between them. Germline V gene data show CDR1 as MNHNS and CDR2 as SASEGT. CDR3 protein: CASSEALDGHTEAFF. DNA of the CDR3: TGTGCCAGCAGTGAAGCGCTGGACGGTCACACTGAAGCTTTCTTT.

The gene calls are TRBV13 and TRBJ2-3, with 13 positions matching TRBD2. The ends lost 7 bases at V and 6 bases at J; junction bases unmatched: 10. The CDR3 sequence is 16 residues long. Germline V CDR1 and CDR2: PRHDT, FYEKMQ (reference sequence). This CDR3 is CASTSASTSGGDTQYF. The CDR3 DNA is TGTGCCAGCACCTCTGCTTCGACTAGCGGGGGGGATACGCAGTATTTT.